There are a few counts of the clone carrying this T cell receptor beta chain. What it binds is unknown. The record originates from a study of blood T cells in healthy people across ages. Study-level points and caveats: Strong correlation was found linking TCR beta diversity to naive T cell percentage.

Then a second PCR, running roughly 7 to 11 cycles, was carried out with a sample-barcoded 5' primer and a J-beta primer mix. From the 5' RACE reads, TCRdb called clonotypes with MiXCR, one entry per CDR3 protein. The sample yields around 990,000 distinct CDR3 sequences, approximately 25% seen once. CDR3 length: 15 residues. Germline V lookup: CDR1 DFQATT, CDR2 SNEGSKA (reference sequence). V lost 6 bases and J 3 bases, leaving 20 bases between the germline ends. This sample also belongs to another study, concerning T cells of mothers and their children. From that report: Whether related or unrelated, pairs show similar shaping of TCR recombination output by thymic selection.

Sequenced sample: blood. This TCR came from a girl aged 2 to 9 in good health. V and J are TRBV20-1 and TRBJ1-2; the D gene is possibly TRBD1 (6 bases). CDR3 protein: CSALPPAGEDYGYTF. CDR3 nucleotides: TGCAGTGCGTTACCCCCCGCAGGGGAGGACTATGGCTACACCTTC.